Following are 5 T cell receptor beta chains from one sample sequenced in a study of blood T cells in healthy people across ages. Sample-barcoded 5' priming and a J-beta primer mix drove a second PCR of about 6 to 12 cycles. MiXCR was run by TCRdb on the 5' RACE reads, yielding one entry per CDR3 protein. The sample has fewer than 2,000,000 distinct CDR3 sequences, 35% to 50% seen once; the top ten hold approximately 22%. The sample consisted of blood. All receptors derive from a human donor in good health.

There are many counts of this clonotype. The chain joins TRBV20-1 to TRBJ2-7, with 13 bases aligning to TRBD2. The V segment lost 6 bases and the J segment 3 bases; nucleotides outside the gene matches: 5. The CDR3 contains 14 residues. CDR1 and CDR2 (germline): DFQATT, SNEGSKA (reference sequence). The CDR3 sequence is CSAGTSGEVYEQYF. The DNA of the CDR3 is TGCAGTGCCGGGACTAGCGGGGAAGTCTACGAGCAGTACTTC.

V and J are TRBV4-2 and TRBJ2-7; 9 bases are shared with TRBD1. The CDR3 extends over 16 amino acids. J gave up 2 bases and V 4 bases, and 9 bases lay outside the gene matches. Germline CDR1 LGHNA, CDR2 YNFKEQ. The CDR3 loop is CASSRGGTGRPYEQYF. Written as DNA, the CDR3 is TGTGCCAGCAGCCGGGGGGGGACAGGGCGTCCCTACGAGCAGTACTTC.

This clonotype has only a few counts. This CDR3 reads CASSLTGKNNGYTF. In DNA form, the CDR3 reads TGTGCCAGCAGCTTAACCGGGAAGAACAATGGCTACACCTTC. The V gene is TRBV7-9, the J gene TRBJ1-2; D is unresolved. V was clipped by 2 bases and J by 6 bases, with 13 bases between them. The CDR3 totals 14 residues. Germline V lookup: CDR1 SEHNR, CDR2 FQNEAQ (reference sequence).

The J gene is TRBJ2-5, the V gene TRBV7-9, with 8 bases matching TRBD2. V lost 5 bases, J lost 5 bases, and 13 bases stayed unmatched. The length of the CDR3 is 16 residues. CDR1 SEHNR and CDR2 FQNEAQ come from the germline V gene (reference sequence). The CDR3: CASSPGGGGIGETQYF. The CDR3 DNA reads as TGTGCCAGCAGCCCCGGGGGGGGAGGCATCGGTGAGACCCAGTACTTC.

In its sample, this clonotype was seen a few times. The genes are TRBV20-1 and TRBJ2-7; a possible D gene is TRBD2 (6 bases). Trimming left V 3 bases short and J 1 base short, with 16 bases between. Germline assignment: CDR1 DFQATT and CDR2 SNEGSKA (reference sequence). This CDR3 contains 15 residues. The CDR3, as DNA: TGCAGTGCTAGTGGTACTAGCTTACTGTCCTACGAGCAGTACTTC. Translating gives CSASGTSLLSYEQYF.